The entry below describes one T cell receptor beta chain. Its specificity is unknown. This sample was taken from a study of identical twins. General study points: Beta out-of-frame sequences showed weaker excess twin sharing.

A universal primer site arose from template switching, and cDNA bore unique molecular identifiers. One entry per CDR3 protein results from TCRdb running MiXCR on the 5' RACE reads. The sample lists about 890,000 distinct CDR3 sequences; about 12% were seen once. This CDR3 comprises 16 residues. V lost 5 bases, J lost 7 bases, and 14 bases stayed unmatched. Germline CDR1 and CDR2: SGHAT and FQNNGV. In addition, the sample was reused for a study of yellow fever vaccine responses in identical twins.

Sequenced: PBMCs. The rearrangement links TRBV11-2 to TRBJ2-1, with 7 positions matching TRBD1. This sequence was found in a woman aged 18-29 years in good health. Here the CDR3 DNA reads TGTGCCAGCAGCGGCAACAGGGGAATAGTATGGAATGAGCAGTTCTTC. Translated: CASSGNRGIVWNEQFF.